These 18 T cell receptor beta chains originate from one sample sequenced in a study of CD8+CD57+ T cells in acquired aplastic anemia. TCR beta VDJ and CDR3 were profiled, and genomic DNA was the template. TCRdb re-called the reads through MiXCR, storing one row per CDR3 protein. This sample has 250,000 or so distinct CDR3 sequences, with around 45% found just once. All sequencing subjects had displayed CD8+CD57+ cell expansion on flow cytometry. Sequenced sample: sorted CD4+, CD8+, or CD8+CD57+ T cells (not recorded which) from PBMCs. These receptors were collected from a human donor with aplastic anemia.

This clonotype came up many times. The chain joins TRBV19 to TRBJ1-3, with 7 bases that match TRBD1. Germline V lookup: CDR1 LNHDA, CDR2 SQIVND (reference sequence). The CDR3 runs to 18 residues. V shed 1 base, J shed 0 bases, and the junction held 9 bases outside the gene matches. The CDR3 protein is CASSIARGQAGSGNTIYF. The CDR3 DNA reads TGTGCCAGTAGTATAGCCCGTGGACAGGCAGGCTCTGGAAACACCATATATTTT.

CDR3 residues: CASSPQVEAFF. DNA for the CDR3: TGTGCCAGCAGCCCCCAGGTTGAAGCTTTCTTT. The chain combines TRBV7-8 with TRBJ1-1, with no clear D. V lost 5 bases and J lost 7, with 8 bases in between. Germline CDR1 and CDR2: SGHVS and FQNEAQ. The CDR3 is 11 amino acids.

This clonotype was observed a single time. The chain's CDR3 is CASSFAGLTQHF. The DNA for the CDR3 is TGTGCCAGCAGCTTTGCAGGTCTGACCCAGCATTTT. The rearrangement joins TRBV7-2 to TRBJ1-5; no definite D call. Germline V gene sequence: CDR1 SGHTA, CDR2 FQGNSA. The ends were cut back, 3 bases at V and 11 bases at J, with 11 bases in the middle. CDR3 length: 12 residues.

The chain combines TRBV2 with TRBJ1-3, with D possibly being TRBD1 (5 bases). This CDR3 has 17 residues. The germline gives CDR1 SNHLY, CDR2 FYNNEI. V lost 6 bases and J 1 base, leaving 19 bases between the germline ends. The CDR3 region is CASSGTPFKESGNTIYF. Written as DNA, the CDR3 is TGTGCCAGCAGCGGGACTCCCTTCAAGGAGTCTGGAAACACCATATATTTT.

Ten or more counts support this clonotype. V is TRBV20-1 and J is TRBJ2-7, with 13 bases aligning to TRBD2. The CDR3 is 15 residues long. In germline, CDR1 is DFQATT, CDR2 SNEGSKA (reference sequence). Losses at the gene ends were 3 bases for V and 4 bases for J; bases not matched to a gene: 6. CDR3: CSASIAGLAGYEQYF. DNA of the CDR3: TGCAGTGCTAGCATTGCGGGACTAGCGGGATACGAGCAGTACTTC.

In its sample, this clonotype was seen many times. CDR3 residues: CASSTGGGNTEAFF. The CDR3 DNA reads TGCGCCAGCAGTACAGGGGGAGGGAACACTGAAGCTTTCTTT. The chain links TRBV10-2 to TRBJ1-1; the match to TRBD1 covers 8 bases. The V segment lost 5 bases and the J segment 1 base; nucleotides outside the gene matches: 3. Germline V gene data show CDR1 as WSHSY and CDR2 as SAAADI. CDR3 length: 14 residues.

The table lists this clonotype with many counts. The rearrangement joins TRBV19 to TRBJ2-3; TRBD2 aligns across 8 bases. The J segment lost 8 bases and the V segment lost 4 bases, leaving 5 bases of the junction unmatched. Germline assignment: CDR1 LNHDA and CDR2 SQIVND (reference sequence). The CDR3 covers 13 residues. CDR3 sequence reads: CASSTSGWSTQYF. The CDR3 coding sequence is TGTGCCAGTAGTACTAGCGGGTGGAGTACGCAGTATTTT. Combining the CDR3 with reference TRBV19 and TRBJ2-3 gives the whole variable domain DGGITQSPKYLFRKEGQNVTLSCEQNLNHDAMYWYRQDPGQGLRLIYYSQIVNDFQKGDIAEGYSVSREKKESFPLTVTSAQKNPTAFYLCASSTSGWSTQYFGPGTRLTVL.

This clonotype was counted between two and nine times. The chain uses TRBV27 and TRBJ1-4; 8 nucleotides match TRBD1. After removal of 4 bases from V and 2 bases from J, the junction contained 6 bases not matched to a gene. This CDR3 contains 16 residues. CDR1 is MNHEY and CDR2 is SMNVEV in the germline V gene (reference sequence). Here the CDR3 DNA reads TGTGCCAGCAGTTCAGCAGGGGGCGGGACTAATGAAAAACTGTTTTTT. This encodes CASSSAGGGTNEKLFF. Based on the CDR3 plus reference TRBV27 and TRBJ1-4, the full variable domain is EAQVTQNPRYLITVTGKKLTVTCSQNMNHEYMSWYRQDPGLGLRQIYYSMNVEVTDKGDVPEGYKVSRKEKRNFPLILESPSPNQTSLYFCASSSAGGGTNEKLFFGSGTQLSVL.

In regard to this clonotype: One end of the junction varies from germline; a read error may be responsible. The rearrangement joins TRBV12-3 or TRBV12-4 to TRBJ2-1, with D tentatively TRBD2 (6 bases). CDR3 length: 13 residues. For the CDR3, the DNA is TGTGCCACCAGTGTGGGCGCGGGAAATGAGCAGTTCTTC. This codes for CATSVGAGNEQFF.

This clonotype was seen many times. The rearrangement links TRBV7-9 to TRBJ2-5, with 11 bases identical to TRBD2. The germline gives CDR1 SEHNR, CDR2 FQNEAQ (reference sequence). CDR3 length: 16 amino acids. The V gene end was trimmed by 3 bases and the J gene end by 5 bases; junction bases not matched to a gene: 8. The CDR3: CASSFTSGRGSETQYF. In DNA, the CDR3 is TGTGCCAGCAGCTTTACTAGCGGGAGAGGTAGTGAGACCCAGTACTTC.

The CDR3 nucleotides are TGTGCCAGCAGCCAAGACCCCGGGGCCGGATCACCCCTCCACTTT. This translates into CASSQDPGAGSPLHF. The genes are TRBV14 and TRBJ1-6, with a weak D call TRBD1 (5 bases). Trimming took 0 bases from V and 10 from J, leaving 13 bases between them. The germline CDR1 and CDR2 sequences are SGHDN and FVKESK. The CDR3 contains 15 residues.

The chain is built from TRBV15 and TRBJ1-1; D may be TRBD1 (5 bases). Germline V gene data show CDR1 as LNHNV and CDR2 as YYDKDF (reference sequence). This CDR3 spans 14 amino acids. V lost 3 bases to trimming and J lost 0 bases, with 8 bases between them. CDR3 bases: TGTGCCACCAGCAGTGGGGGTTTGAACACTGAAGCTTTCTTT. Its protein is CATSSGGLNTEAFF.

This clonotype was counted many times. The CDR3 sequence: CASSQVTGTSREQYF. In nucleotides, the CDR3 is TGCGCCAGCAGCCAAGTAACCGGGACTAGCCGCGAGCAGTACTTC. The chain uses TRBV4-1 and TRBJ2-7; 9 bases are shared with TRBD2. CDR3 length equals 15 residues. Trimming took 1 base from V and 6 from J; bases not matched to a gene: 7. Germline CDR1 is MGHRA and CDR2 is YSYEKL.

This clonotype was observed at least ten times. This chain uses TRBV6-5 with TRBJ2-1, with D unclear. This CDR3 is 14 amino acids long. V lost 4 bases and J 2 bases, leaving 9 bases between the germline ends. Germline CDR1 is MNHEY and CDR2 is SVGAGI. The CDR3 nucleotides read TGTGCCAGCAGTTCTGGGCCTACCTACAATGAGCAGTTCTTC. Translation gives CASSSGPTYNEQFF.

This chain uses TRBV20-1 with TRBJ1-5; D might be TRBD1 (6 bases). Germline V gene sequence: CDR1 DFQATT, CDR2 SNEGSKA (reference sequence). CDR3 length: 14 residues. V lost 1 base and J lost 3, with 10 bases in between. The CDR3, as DNA: TGCAGTGCTAGAGCAGGGGCAGACAATCAGCCCCAGCATTTT. Protein product: CSARAGADNQPQHF.

The chain is built from TRBV19 and TRBJ1-4; no reliable D call. CDR3 length: 14 residues. V was pared by 5 bases and J by 5 bases, with 12 bases between. Germline values: CDR1 LNHDA, CDR2 SQIVND (reference sequence). CDR3 region: CASSGRGTNEKLFF. The CDR3 nucleotides are TGTGCCAGTAGTGGGAGAGGAACGAATGAAAAACTGTTTTTT.

The chain recombines TRBV7-6 with TRBJ1-1; 9 bases line up with TRBD1. The CDR3 spans 15 residues. V lost 4 bases to trimming and J lost 4 bases; unmatched junction nucleotides: 7. CDR1 is SGHVS and CDR2 is FNYEAQ in the germline V gene. The CDR3 protein is CASSWPGQGITEAFF. For the CDR3, the DNA is TGTGCCAGCAGCTGGCCGGGACAGGGCATCACTGAAGCTTTCTTT.

In this sample, this clonotype turned up once. J is TRBJ2-1 and V is TRBV19; 16 bases map to TRBD2. The CDR3 contains 17 residues. V dropped 6 bases and J dropped 6; count of bases not matched to a gene: 8. Germline CDR1 reads LNHDA; CDR2 reads SQIVND (reference sequence). The chain's CDR3 is CASSPGLAGGPGNEQFF. The CDR3 nucleotides are TGTGCCAGTAGCCCGGGACTAGCGGGAGGGCCGGGCAATGAGCAGTTCTTC.